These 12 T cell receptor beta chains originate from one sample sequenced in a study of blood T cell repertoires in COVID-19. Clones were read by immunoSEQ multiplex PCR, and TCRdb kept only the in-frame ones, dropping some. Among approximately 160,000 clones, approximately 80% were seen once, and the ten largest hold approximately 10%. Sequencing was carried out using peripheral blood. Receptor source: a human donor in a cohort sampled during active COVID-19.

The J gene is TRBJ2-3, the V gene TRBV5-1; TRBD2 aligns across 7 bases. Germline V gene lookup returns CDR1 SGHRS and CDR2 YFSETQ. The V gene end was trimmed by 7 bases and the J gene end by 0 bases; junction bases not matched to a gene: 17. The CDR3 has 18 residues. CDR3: CASRGDGLTTRSTDTQYF. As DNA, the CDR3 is TGCGCCAGCCGGGGGGATGGGTTGACTACCCGTAGCACAGATACGCAGTATTTT.

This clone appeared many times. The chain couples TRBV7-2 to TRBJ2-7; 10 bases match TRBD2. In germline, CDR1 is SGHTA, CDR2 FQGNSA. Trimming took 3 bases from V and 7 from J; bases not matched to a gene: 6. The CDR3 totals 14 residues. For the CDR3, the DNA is TGTGCCAGCAGCTTGCTAGCGGGGGCAGGGGAGCAGTACTTC. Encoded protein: CASSLLAGAGEQYF.

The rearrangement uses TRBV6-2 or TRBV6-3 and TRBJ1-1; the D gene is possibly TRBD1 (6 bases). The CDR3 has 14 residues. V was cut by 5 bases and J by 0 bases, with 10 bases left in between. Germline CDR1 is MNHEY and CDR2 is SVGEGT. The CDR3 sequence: CASSQTGLNTEAFF. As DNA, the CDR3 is TGTGCCAGCAGTCAAACAGGGCTGAACACTGAAGCTTTCTTT.

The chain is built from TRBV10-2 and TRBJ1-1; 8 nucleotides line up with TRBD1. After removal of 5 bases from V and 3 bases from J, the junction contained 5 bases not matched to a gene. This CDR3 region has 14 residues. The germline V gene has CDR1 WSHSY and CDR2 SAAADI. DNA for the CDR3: TGCGCCAGCAGTCAGACAGGGGTGGACACTGAAGCTTTCTTT. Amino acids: CASSQTGVDTEAFF.

CDR3 sequence: CSASAPHSSYNSPLHF. The CDR3 DNA sequence: TGCAGTGCTAGTGCCCCCCACAGCTCCTATAATTCACCCCTCCACTTT. The chain combines TRBV20-1 with TRBJ1-6; D not resolved. The CDR3 length is 16 residues. Germline CDR1 is DFQATT and CDR2 is SNEGSKA (reference sequence). V was cut by 3 bases and J by 0 bases, with 12 bases left in between.

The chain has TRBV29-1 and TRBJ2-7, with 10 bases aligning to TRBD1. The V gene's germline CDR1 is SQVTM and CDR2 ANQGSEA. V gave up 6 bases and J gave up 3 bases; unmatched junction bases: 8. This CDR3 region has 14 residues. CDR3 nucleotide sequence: TGCAGCGTCAACGACAGGGGGCGAAACTACGAGCAGTACTTC. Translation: CSVNDRGRNYEQYF.

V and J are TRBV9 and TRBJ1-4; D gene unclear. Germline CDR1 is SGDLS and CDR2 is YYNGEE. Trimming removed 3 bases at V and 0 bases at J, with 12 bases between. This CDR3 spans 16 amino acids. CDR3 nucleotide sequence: TGTGCCAGCAGCGACGGGATCCAGGCAACTAATGAAAAACTGTTTTTT. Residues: CASSDGIQATNEKLFF. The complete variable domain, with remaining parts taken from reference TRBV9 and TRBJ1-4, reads DSGVTQTPKHLITATGQRVTLRCSPRSGDLSVYWYQQSLDQGLQFLIQYYNGEERAKGNILERFSAQQFPDLHSELNLSSLELGDSALYFCASSDGIQATNEKLFFGSGTQLSVL.

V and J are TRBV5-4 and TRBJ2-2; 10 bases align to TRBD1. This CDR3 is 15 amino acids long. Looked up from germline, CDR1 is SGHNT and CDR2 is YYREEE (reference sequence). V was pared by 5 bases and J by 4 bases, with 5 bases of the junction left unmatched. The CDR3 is CASRPGTGATGELFF. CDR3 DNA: TGTGCCAGCAGACCCGGGACAGGGGCCACCGGGGAGCTGTTTTTT.

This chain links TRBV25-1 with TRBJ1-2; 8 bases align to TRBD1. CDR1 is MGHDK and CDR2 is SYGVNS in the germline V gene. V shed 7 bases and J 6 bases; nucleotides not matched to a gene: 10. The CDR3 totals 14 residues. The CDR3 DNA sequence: TGTGCCAGCACCGACGACAGGGGAGGAGATGGCTACACCTTC. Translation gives CASTDDRGGDGYTF.

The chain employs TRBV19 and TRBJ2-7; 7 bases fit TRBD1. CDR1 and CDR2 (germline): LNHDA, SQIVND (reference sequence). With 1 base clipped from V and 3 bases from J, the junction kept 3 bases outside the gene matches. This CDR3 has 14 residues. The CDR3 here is CASSIGRDSYEQYF. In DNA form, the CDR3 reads TGTGCCAGTAGTATAGGCCGGGACAGCTACGAGCAGTACTTC.

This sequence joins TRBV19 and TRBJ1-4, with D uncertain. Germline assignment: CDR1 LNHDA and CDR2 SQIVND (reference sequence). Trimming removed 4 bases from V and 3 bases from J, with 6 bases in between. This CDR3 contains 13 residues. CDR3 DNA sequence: TGTGCCAGTAGTAGTACGGCTAATGAAAAACTGTTTTTT. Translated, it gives CASSSTANEKLFF.

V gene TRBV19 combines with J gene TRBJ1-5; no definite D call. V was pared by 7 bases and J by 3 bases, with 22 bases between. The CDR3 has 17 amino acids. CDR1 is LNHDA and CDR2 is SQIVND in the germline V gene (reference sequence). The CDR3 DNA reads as TGTGCCAGTAACCCACCGGCGCAGGCGCCAGTCAATCAGCCCCAGCATTTT. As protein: CASNPPAQAPVNQPQHF.